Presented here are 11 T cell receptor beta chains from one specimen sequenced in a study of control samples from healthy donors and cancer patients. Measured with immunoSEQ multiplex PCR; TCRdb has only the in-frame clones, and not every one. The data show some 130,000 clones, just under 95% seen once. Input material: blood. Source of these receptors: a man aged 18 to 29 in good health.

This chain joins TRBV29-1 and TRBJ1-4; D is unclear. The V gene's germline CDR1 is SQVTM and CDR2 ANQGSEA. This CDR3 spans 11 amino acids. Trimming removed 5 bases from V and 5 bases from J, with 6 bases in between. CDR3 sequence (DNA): TGCAGCGTTTTTGGGAATGAAAAACTGTTTTTT. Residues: CSVFGNEKLFF.

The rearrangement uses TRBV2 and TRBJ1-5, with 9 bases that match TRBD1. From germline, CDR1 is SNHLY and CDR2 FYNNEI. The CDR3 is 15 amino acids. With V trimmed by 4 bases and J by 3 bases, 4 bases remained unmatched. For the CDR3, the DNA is TGTGCCAGCAGTGTCCGGGACAGGGTCAATCAGCCCCAGCATTTT. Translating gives CASSVRDRVNQPQHF.

The CDR3 reads CASRVGQGNYGYTF. CDR3 nucleotides: TGTGCCAGCAGAGTGGGACAGGGTAACTATGGCTACACCTTC. V and J are TRBV6-4 and TRBJ1-2; TRBD1 matches 9 bases. This CDR3 has 14 residues. Trimming removed 6 bases from V and 1 base from J; junction bases left unmatched: 3. The germline CDR1 and CDR2 sequences are MRHNA and SNTAGT.

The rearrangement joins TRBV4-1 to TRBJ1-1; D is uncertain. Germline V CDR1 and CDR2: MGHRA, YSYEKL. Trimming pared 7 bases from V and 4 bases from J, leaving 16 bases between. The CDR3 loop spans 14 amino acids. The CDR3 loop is CASKLSVVSTEAFF. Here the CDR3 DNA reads TGCGCCAGCAAGCTTAGCGTGGTTAGCACTGAAGCTTTCTTT.

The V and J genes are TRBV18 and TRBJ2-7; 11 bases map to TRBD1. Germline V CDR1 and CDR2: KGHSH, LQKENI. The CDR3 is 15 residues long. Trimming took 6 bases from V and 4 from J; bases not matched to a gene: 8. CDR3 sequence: CASSQGQGVNYEQYF. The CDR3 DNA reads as TGTGCCAGCTCGCAGGGACAGGGGGTAAATTACGAGCAGTACTTC. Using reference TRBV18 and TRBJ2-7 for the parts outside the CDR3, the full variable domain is NAGVMQNPRHLVRRRGQEARLRCSPMKGHSHVYWYRQLPEEGLKFMVYLQKENIIDESGMPKERFSAEFPKEGPSILRIQQVVRGDSAAYFCASSQGQGVNYEQYFGPGTRLTVT.

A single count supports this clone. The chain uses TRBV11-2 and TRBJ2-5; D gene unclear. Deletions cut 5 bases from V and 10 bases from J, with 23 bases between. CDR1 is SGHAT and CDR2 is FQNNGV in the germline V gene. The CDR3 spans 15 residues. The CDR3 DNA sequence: TGTGCCAGCAGCACGGCCACTCCCCCGATCCATAGCCAGTACTTC. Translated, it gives CASSTATPPIHSQYF.

The CDR3 DNA is TGCGCCAGCAGCCAGTCAAATCATAACTATGGCTACACCTTC. This codes for CASSQSNHNYGYTF. J is TRBJ1-2 and V is TRBV4-1; D not resolved. The length of the CDR3 is 14 residues. Germline V gene data show CDR1 as MGHRA and CDR2 as YSYEKL. Trimming removed 3 bases at V and 1 base at J, with 9 bases between.

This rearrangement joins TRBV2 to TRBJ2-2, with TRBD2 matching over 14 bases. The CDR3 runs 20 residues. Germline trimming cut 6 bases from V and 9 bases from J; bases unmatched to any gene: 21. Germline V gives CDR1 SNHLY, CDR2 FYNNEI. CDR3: CASRGSNEGLAGVETRELFF. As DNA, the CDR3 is TGTGCCAGCAGGGGATCAAACGAGGGACTAGCGGGGGTCGAAACCAGGGAGCTGTTTTTT. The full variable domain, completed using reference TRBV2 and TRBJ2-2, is EPEVTQTPSHQVTQMGQEVILRCVPISNHLYFYWYRQILGQKVEFLVSFYNNEISEKSEIFDDQFSVERPDGSNFTLKIRSTKLEDSAMYFCASRGSNEGLAGVETRELFFGEGSRLTVL.

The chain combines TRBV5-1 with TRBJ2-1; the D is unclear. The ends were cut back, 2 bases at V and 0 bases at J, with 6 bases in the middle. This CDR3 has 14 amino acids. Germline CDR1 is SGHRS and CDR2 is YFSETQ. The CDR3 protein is CASSFGSSYNEQFF. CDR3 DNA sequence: TGCGCCAGCAGCTTTGGCTCCTCCTACAATGAGCAGTTCTTC.

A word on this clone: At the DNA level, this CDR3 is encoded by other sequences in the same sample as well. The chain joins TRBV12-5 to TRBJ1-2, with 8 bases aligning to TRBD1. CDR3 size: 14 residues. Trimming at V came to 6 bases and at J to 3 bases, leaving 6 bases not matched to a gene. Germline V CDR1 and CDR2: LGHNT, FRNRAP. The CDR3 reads CASGLPGGDYGYTF. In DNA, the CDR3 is TGTGCTAGTGGCCTACCAGGGGGCGACTATGGCTACACCTTC.

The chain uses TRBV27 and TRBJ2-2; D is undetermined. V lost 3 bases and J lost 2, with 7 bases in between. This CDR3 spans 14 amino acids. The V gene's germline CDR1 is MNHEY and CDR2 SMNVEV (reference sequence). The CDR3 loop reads CASSFGLNTGELFF. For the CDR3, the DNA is TGTGCCAGCAGTTTCGGCCTCAACACCGGGGAGCTGTTTTTT.